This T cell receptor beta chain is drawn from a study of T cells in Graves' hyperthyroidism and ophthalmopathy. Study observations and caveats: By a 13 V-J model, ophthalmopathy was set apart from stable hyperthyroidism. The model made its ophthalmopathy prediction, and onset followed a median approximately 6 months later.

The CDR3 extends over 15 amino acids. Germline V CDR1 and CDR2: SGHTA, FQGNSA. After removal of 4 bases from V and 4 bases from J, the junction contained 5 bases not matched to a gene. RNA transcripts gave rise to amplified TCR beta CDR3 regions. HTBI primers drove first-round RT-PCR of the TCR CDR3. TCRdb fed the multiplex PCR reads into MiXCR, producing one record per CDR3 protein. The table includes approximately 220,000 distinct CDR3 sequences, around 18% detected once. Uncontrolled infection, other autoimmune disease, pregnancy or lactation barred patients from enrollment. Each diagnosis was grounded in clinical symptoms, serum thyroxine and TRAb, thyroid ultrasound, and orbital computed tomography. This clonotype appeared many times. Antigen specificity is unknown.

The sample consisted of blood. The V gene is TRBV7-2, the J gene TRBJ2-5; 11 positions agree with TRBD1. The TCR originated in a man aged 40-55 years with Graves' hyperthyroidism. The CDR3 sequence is CASSWTGGGGETQYF. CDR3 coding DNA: TGTGCCAGCAGCTGGACAGGGGGCGGTGGAGAGACCCAGTACTTC.